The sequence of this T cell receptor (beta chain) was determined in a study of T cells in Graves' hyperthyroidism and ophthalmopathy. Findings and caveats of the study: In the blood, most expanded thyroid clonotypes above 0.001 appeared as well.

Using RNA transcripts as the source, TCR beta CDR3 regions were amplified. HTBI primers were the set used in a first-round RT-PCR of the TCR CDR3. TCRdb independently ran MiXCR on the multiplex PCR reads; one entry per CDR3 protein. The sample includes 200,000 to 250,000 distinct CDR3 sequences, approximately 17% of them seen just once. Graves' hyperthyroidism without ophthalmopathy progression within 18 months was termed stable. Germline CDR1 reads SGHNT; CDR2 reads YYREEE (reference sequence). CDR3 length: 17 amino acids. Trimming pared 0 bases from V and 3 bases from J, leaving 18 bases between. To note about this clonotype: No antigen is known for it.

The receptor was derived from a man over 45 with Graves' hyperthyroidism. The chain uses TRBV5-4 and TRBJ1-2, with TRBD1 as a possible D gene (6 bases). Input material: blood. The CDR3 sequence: CASSLGGHLPADYGYTF. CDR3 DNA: TGTGCCAGCAGCTTGGGGGGACATCTTCCGGCTGACTATGGCTACACCTTC.